The rows below give T cell receptor beta chains drawn from one sample of a study of post-analysis software for immune sequencing data. TCRdb called the PCR reads again in MiXCR, with one record for every CDR3 protein. The sample records more than 500,000 distinct CDR3 sequences, roughly 34% being singletons. Sequences were obtained from blood. The receptor set was obtained from a girl between 2 and 17 years old with multiple sclerosis. Both conserved end residues are part of each CDR3. A D gene is named only where the DNA matches it firmly. Clone size is shown for a subset of rows, as once, few, many or a class of expanded clone.

J: TRBJ1-1
size: NA
V: TRBV14
D: NA
CDR3: CASSSRGIGVSEAFF
DNA: TGTGCCAGCAGCTCCCGGGGCATAGGGGTTTCTGAAGCTTTCTTT

J: TRBJ2-5
size: NA
V: TRBV5-1
D: NA
CDR3: CASSLKAQDLQETQYF
DNA: TGCGCCAGCAGCTTGAAGGCGCAGGACCTCCAAGAGACCCAGTACTTC

J: TRBJ2-5
size: once
V: TRBV4-1
D: TRBD1
CDR3: CASSQEPFSPQGEYF
DNA: TGCGCCAGCAGCCAAGAACCTTTTTCCCCACAGGGGGAGTACTTC

J: TRBJ2-5
size: NA
V: TRBV7-7
D: TRBD2
CDR3: CASGVAGGETQYF
DNA: TGTGCTAGCGGAGTAGCGGGGGGAGAGACCCAGTACTTC

J: TRBJ1-2
size: NA
V: TRBV5-1
D: NA
CDR3: CASSLGPQKDGYTF
DNA: TGCGCCAGCAGCTTGGGGCCACAGAAGGATGGCTACACCTTC

J: TRBJ2-5
size: few
V: TRBV4-1
D: NA
CDR3: CASSQDQLQETQYF
DNA: TGCGCCAGCAGCCAAGATCAACTACAAGAGACCCAGTACTTC

J: TRBJ2-5
size: NA
V: TRBV20-1
D: TRBD2
CDR3: CSAVPGLAGETQYF
DNA: TGCAGTGCCGTCCCCGGTCTAGCGGGAGAGACCCAGTACTTC

J: TRBJ2-3
size: NA
V: TRBV5-5
D: NA
CDR3: CASSLQVGADTQYF
DNA: TGTGCCAGCAGCTTACAAGTGGGGGCAGATACGCAGTATTTT

J: TRBJ2-7
size: NA
V: TRBV3-1
D: TRBD2
CDR3: CVSSQGPAGGYEQYF
DNA: TGTGTCAGTAGCCAAGGCCCAGCGGGGGGCTACGAGCAGTACTTC

J: TRBJ2-1
size: NA
V: TRBV7-2
D: TRBD2
CDR3: CASSLYGTGGPYNEQFF
DNA: TGTGCCAGCAGCTTATACGGAACGGGGGGGCCCTACAATGAGCAGTTCTTC

J: TRBJ1-4
size: NA
V: TRBV7-9
D: NA
CDR3: CASSGGSTNEKLFF
DNA: TGTGCCAGCAGCGGGGGATCCACTAATGAAAAACTGTTTTTT

J: TRBJ1-1
size: NA
V: TRBV20-1
D: TRBD1
CDR3: CSAKTPGQGAEAFF
DNA: TGCAGTGCAAAAACGCCGGGACAGGGTGCTGAAGCTTTCTTT

J: TRBJ1-2
size: NA
V: TRBV12-3/TRBV12-4
D: NA
CDR3: CASSLRSGSYGYTF
DNA: TGTGCCAGCAGTTTAAGGTCTGGGTCCTATGGCTACACCTTC

J: TRBJ1-6
size: NA
V: TRBV20-1
D: TRBD1
CDR3: CSANRDRESPLHF
DNA: TGCAGTGCCAACCGGGACAGGGAATCACCCCTCCACTTT

J: TRBJ2-7
size: NA
V: TRBV27
D: NA
CDR3: CASSLNLPSASYEQYF
DNA: TGTGCCAGCAGTTTAAATCTCCCGTCAGCCTCCTACGAGCAGTACTTC

J: TRBJ2-5
size: many
V: TRBV7-2
D: TRBD2
CDR3: CASSLAQAGGLGTQYF
DNA: TGTGCCAGCAGCTTAGCGCAAGCGGGGGGCTTGGGGACCCAGTACTTC

J: TRBJ2-1
size: NA
V: TRBV18
D: NA
CDR3: CASSPPNRNEQFF
DNA: TGTGCCAGCTCACCACCGAATCGAAATGAGCAGTTCTTC

J: TRBJ2-1
size: NA
V: TRBV20-1
D: NA
CDR3: CSARPSLRSNNEQFF
DNA: TGCAGTGCTAGACCATCCCTGCGTTCCAACAATGAGCAGTTCTTC

J: TRBJ1-2
size: NA
V: TRBV5-5
D: NA
CDR3: CASSSRADLYGYTF
DNA: TGTGCCAGCAGCTCCCGCGCCGATCTCTATGGCTACACCTTC

J: TRBJ1-1
size: NA
V: TRBV19
D: NA
CDR3: CASSIVSWTEAFF
DNA: TGTGCCAGTAGTATAGTTTCGTGGACTGAAGCTTTCTTT

J: TRBJ2-5
size: few
V: TRBV12-3/TRBV12-4
D: NA
CDR3: CAGSRNVGETQYF
DNA: TGTGCCGGCAGCCGTAACGTCGGTGAGACCCAGTACTTC

J: TRBJ1-2
size: NA
V: TRBV12-3/TRBV12-4
D: TRBD1
CDR3: CASSLGQSLGYTF
DNA: TGTGCCAGCAGCCTGGGACAGAGTCTGGGCTACACCTTC

J: TRBJ2-7
size: NA
V: TRBV6-1
D: NA
CDR3: CASSQNARYEQYF
DNA: TGTGCCAGCAGTCAAAATGCGAGGTACGAGCAGTACTTC

J: TRBJ2-5
size: NA
V: TRBV10-3
D: NA
CDR3: CAISVGQSQETQYF
DNA: TGTGCCATCAGTGTGGGGCAGTCCCAAGAGACCCAGTACTTC

J: TRBJ2-3
size: NA
V: TRBV20-1
D: NA
CDR3: CSARKGGALSTDTQYF
DNA: TGCAGTGCTAGAAAGGGCGGTGCACTAAGCACAGATACGCAGTATTTT

J: TRBJ2-7
size: few
V: TRBV5-1
D: TRBD1
CDR3: CASSPGQGFREQYF
DNA: TGCGCCAGCAGTCCGGGACAGGGTTTTCGCGAGCAGTACTTC

J: TRBJ2-7
size: NA
V: TRBV18
D: TRBD2
CDR3: CASSRGTSGGYEQYF
DNA: TGTGCCAGCTCACGAGGGACTAGCGGGGGATACGAGCAGTACTTC

J: TRBJ1-5
size: NA
V: TRBV7-9
D: NA
CDR3: CASSFGGTDQPQHF
DNA: TGTGCCAGCAGCTTCGGCGGGACGGATCAGCCCCAGCATTTT

J: TRBJ2-7
size: NA
V: TRBV5-5
D: NA
CDR3: CASSPRWGFYEQYF
DNA: TGTGCCAGCAGCCCCAGGTGGGGGTTCTACGAGCAGTACTTC

J: TRBJ2-1
size: NA
V: TRBV5-1
D: TRBD2
CDR3: CASRSTGGDNEQFF
DNA: TGCGCCAGCAGATCGACCGGGGGGGACAATGAGCAGTTCTTC

J: TRBJ2-2
size: NA
V: TRBV4-1
D: NA
CDR3: CASSQDQASVNTGELFF
DNA: TGCGCCAGCAGCCAAGACCAGGCCAGTGTGAACACCGGGGAGCTGTTTTTT

J: TRBJ2-5
size: many
V: TRBV12-3/TRBV12-4
D: TRBD1
CDR3: CASSFGTEETQYF
DNA: TGTGCCAGCAGTTTTGGGACAGAAGAGACCCAGTACTTC

J: TRBJ2-5
size: NA
V: TRBV7-3
D: TRBD1
CDR3: CASSLGSETGAFQETQYF
DNA: TGTGCCAGCAGCTTAGGGTCCGAGACAGGGGCATTCCAAGAGACCCAGTACTTC

J: TRBJ2-1
size: NA
V: TRBV6-5
D: NA
CDR3: CATTKPGTGDEQFF
DNA: TGTGCCACCACTAAACCCGGAACCGGCGATGAGCAGTTCTTC

J: TRBJ2-5
size: few
V: TRBV5-5
D: TRBD2
CDR3: CASSLGLAGKYQETQYF
DNA: TGTGCCAGCAGCTTGGGGCTAGCGGGGAAGTACCAAGAGACCCAGTACTTC

J: TRBJ1-5
size: few
V: TRBV20-1
D: NA
CDR3: CSAGTQGQIFANQPQHF
DNA: TGCAGTGCTGGCACCCAAGGACAGATCTTCGCCAATCAGCCCCAGCATTTT

J: TRBJ1-2
size: NA
V: TRBV5-5
D: NA
CDR3: CASSPWRVDYGYTF
DNA: TGTGCCAGCAGCCCTTGGAGGGTCGACTATGGCTACACCTTC

J: TRBJ2-5
size: NA
V: TRBV7-2
D: TRBD2
CDR3: CASSRRGGAVETQYF
DNA: TGTGCCAGCAGCAGGCGCGGGGGGGCGGTAGAGACCCAGTACTTC

J: TRBJ1-6
size: NA
V: TRBV3-1
D: NA
CDR3: CASSSGVSPLHF
DNA: TGTGCCAGCAGCAGCGGGGTTTCACCCCTCCACTTT

J: TRBJ2-1
size: NA
V: TRBV7-7
D: NA
CDR3: CASAAGATGAEQFF
DNA: TGTGCTAGTGCAGCGGGTGCCACGGGGGCTGAGCAGTTCTTC

J: TRBJ1-2
size: few
V: TRBV5-1
D: NA
CDR3: CASSLEVGRDGYTF
DNA: TGCGCCAGCAGCTTGGAAGTAGGGCGGGATGGCTACACCTTC

J: TRBJ2-7
size: few
V: TRBV4-1
D: NA
CDR3: CASQLSLKGGEQYF
DNA: TGCGCCAGCCAGCTCAGTCTAAAGGGAGGCGAGCAGTACTTC

J: TRBJ2-7
size: NA
V: TRBV6-1
D: NA
CDR3: CASSEFGVPYEQYF
DNA: TGTGCCAGCTCGGAGTTTGGGGTTCCCTACGAGCAGTACTTC

J: TRBJ2-7
size: many
V: TRBV4-1
D: TRBD1
CDR3: CASSQVLQQGEYEQYF
DNA: TGCGCCAGCAGCCAAGTCCTTCAGCAGGGGGAATACGAGCAGTACTTC

J: TRBJ2-7
size: NA
V: TRBV4-1
D: NA
CDR3: CASSQDELSISYEQYF
DNA: TGCGCCAGCAGCCAAGATGAATTGTCGATCTCTTACGAGCAGTACTTC

J: TRBJ2-3
size: NA
V: TRBV18
D: NA
CDR3: CASSRVASDTQYF
DNA: TGTGCCAGCTCTCGGGTAGCGTCAGATACGCAGTATTTT

J: TRBJ2-7
size: NA
V: TRBV7-2
D: TRBD1
CDR3: CASARGTGSSEQYF
DNA: TGTGCCAGCGCGAGGGGGACAGGGAGTAGCGAGCAGTACTTC

J: TRBJ1-1
size: NA
V: TRBV20-1
D: TRBD1
CDR3: CSARVPGQVNEAFF
DNA: TGCAGTGCTAGAGTGCCCGGACAGGTTAATGAAGCTTTCTTT